The 25 T cell receptor beta chains reported below all come from one sample, sequenced in a study of T cells in Graves' hyperthyroidism and ophthalmopathy. Using RNA transcripts as the source, TCR beta CDR3 regions were amplified. HTBI primers were employed in a first-round RT-PCR of the TCR CDR3. TCRdb re-called the multiplex PCR reads with MiXCR, one entry per CDR3 protein. The sample yields some 500,000 distinct CDR3 sequences, approximately 15% seen once. Sequencing was performed on blood. The source is a woman younger than 35 with Graves' hyperthyroidism.

The sample holds many counts of this clonotype. The chain combines TRBV11-2 with TRBJ2-1; 15 nucleotides align to TRBD2. The germline V gene has CDR1 SGHAT and CDR2 FQNNGV. This CDR3 is built from 16 residues. Trimming at V came to 4 bases and at J to 7 bases, leaving 5 bases not matched to a gene. For the CDR3, the DNA is TGTGCCAGCAGCTCCCGGACTAGCGGGAGGGTGAATGAGCAGTTCTTC. Translated, it gives CASSSRTSGRVNEQFF. The full variable domain, its missing parts supplied by reference TRBV11-2 and TRBJ2-1, is EAGVAQSPRYKIIEKRQSVAFWCNPISGHATLYWYQQILGQGPKLLIQFQNNGVVDDSQLPKDRFSAERLKGVDSTLKIQPAKLEDSAVYLCASSSRTSGRVNEQFFGPGTRLTVL.

V gene TRBV6-6 combines with J gene TRBJ1-5, with TRBD1 matching over 7 bases. The CDR3 runs 15 residues. Germline CDR1 reads MNHNY; CDR2 reads SVGAGI (reference sequence). The junction had 4 bases not matched to a gene; V was cut back by 0 bases and J by 5 bases. For the CDR3, the DNA is TGTGCCAGCAGTTACTCGGGACAGCCACATCAGCCCCAGCATTTT. This sequence encodes CASSYSGQPHQPQHF.

This clonotype was counted at least ten times. V gene TRBV3-1 combines with J gene TRBJ2-7; TRBD2 aligns across 15 bases. CDR3 size: 18 residues. The junction had 4 bases not matched to a gene; V was cut back by 1 base and J by 0 bases. Per the germline V gene, CDR1 is LGHDT and CDR2 is YNNKEL (reference sequence). CDR3 region: CASSQGTSGREPSYEQYF. CDR3 nucleotides: TGTGCCAGCAGCCAAGGGACTAGCGGGAGGGAGCCCTCCTACGAGCAGTACTTC.

The chain links TRBV18 to TRBJ2-1; TRBD1 aligns across 8 bases. In germline, CDR1 is KGHSH, CDR2 LQKENI. V shed 3 bases, J shed 1 base, and the junction held 5 bases outside the gene matches. The CDR3 loop spans 16 amino acids. Written as DNA, the CDR3 is TGTGCCAGCTCACCTGGACAGGGAGCATCCTACAATGAGCAGTTCTTC. This encodes CASSPGQGASYNEQFF.

This clonotype was seen a handful of times. The rearrangement joins TRBV30 to TRBJ2-3; 11 bases match TRBD2. J gave up 3 bases and V 3 bases, and 8 bases lay outside the gene matches. CDR3 length: 16 amino acids. Germline loops: CDR1 GTSNPN, CDR2 SVGIG (reference sequence). In nucleotides, the CDR3 is TGTGCCTGGAGGGGTGGGTCTAGCGGGAGGACAGATACGCAGTATTTT. Translated, it gives CAWRGGSSGRTDTQYF.

This clonotype was picked up many times. The V and J genes are TRBV3-1 and TRBJ1-2; D is possibly TRBD1 (6 bases). The V and J ends lost 2 bases and 5 bases respectively, with 12 bases between them. This CDR3 has 14 residues. The germline gives CDR1 LGHDT, CDR2 YNNKEL (reference sequence). The CDR3: CASSQPAGDYGYTF. The CDR3 nucleotides read TGTGCCAGCAGCCAACCGGCAGGGGATTATGGCTACACCTTC.

Many counts were recorded for this clonotype. The CDR3 coding sequence is TGTGCCAGCAGAATGAACCGGGACAGGGAGTCTGGATATAGCAATCAGCCCCAGCATTTT. It translates to CASRMNRDRESGYSNQPQHF. V gene TRBV7-8 combines with J gene TRBJ1-5; 9 bases are shared with TRBD1. The germline CDR1 and CDR2 sequences are SGHVS and FQNEAQ. The length of the CDR3 is 20 residues. The J segment lost 0 bases and the V segment lost 6 bases, leaving 18 bases of the junction unmatched.

In its sample, this clonotype was seen many times. J is TRBJ1-4 and V is TRBV5-1; D not resolved. Germline V lookup: CDR1 SGHRS, CDR2 YFSETQ. V was shortened by 0 bases and J by 0 bases, with 3 bases between the two germline ends. The CDR3 sequence is 14 residues long. The chain's CDR3 is CASSLDTTNEKLFF. CDR3 in DNA: TGCGCCAGCAGCTTGGACACAACTAATGAAAAACTGTTTTTT.

This clonotype has a count of ten or more. This chain links TRBV30 with TRBJ2-3; the match to TRBD1 covers 8 bases. V was pared by 0 bases and J by 2 bases, with 7 bases of the junction left unmatched. Germline lookup yields CDR1 GTSNPN and CDR2 SVGIG (reference sequence). This CDR3 has 16 amino acids. Here the CDR3 DNA reads TGTGCCTGGAGTGTACACGGGACAGGAGACACAGATACGCAGTATTTT. Translating it yields CAWSVHGTGDTDTQYF.

This clonotype was seen repeatedly, ten times or more. The chain joins TRBV13 to TRBJ1-2; D unresolved. The CDR3 spans 14 residues. Per germline, CDR1 PRHDT and CDR2 FYEKMQ (reference sequence). Trimming removed 5 bases from V and 1 base from J, with 11 bases in between. The chain's CDR3 is CASSAPDYNYGYTF. The CDR3, as DNA: TGTGCCAGCAGCGCGCCCGATTATAACTATGGCTACACCTTC.

The V call is TRBV7-2, the J call TRBJ1-2; 7 bases map to TRBD1. The CDR3 loop spans 14 amino acids. After removal of 5 bases from V and 6 bases from J, the junction contained 9 bases not matched to a gene. The germline CDR1 and CDR2 sequences are SGHTA and FQGNSA. The CDR3 protein is CASSPTRTGDGYTF. The CDR3 DNA follows: TGTGCCAGCAGCCCGACCCGAACAGGGGATGGCTACACCTTC. Full variable domain (remainder filled in from reference TRBV7-2 and TRBJ1-2): GAGVSQSPSNKVTEKGKDVELRCDPISGHTALYWYRQSLGQGLEFLIYFQGNSAPDKSGLPSDRFSAERTGGSVSTLTIQRTQQEDSAVYLCASSPTRTGDGYTFGSGTRLTVV.

A word on this clonotype: A much larger clone is a single base away; this may be a read error. The rearrangement uses TRBV12-5 and TRBJ2-1; TRBD2 is a possible D gene (5 bases). The CDR3 has 16 amino acids. Trimming left V 6 bases short and J 5 bases short, with 20 bases between. The germline CDR1 and CDR2 sequences are LGHNT and FRNRAP. The CDR3, as DNA: TGTGCTAGTGGAGCCCCCAAGCGGACGTCTGACAATGAGCAGTTCTTC. Translation: CASGAPKRTSDNEQFF.

This clonotype was seen many times. The V gene is TRBV12-3 or TRBV12-4, the J gene TRBJ2-1; 12 bases are shared with TRBD2. The CDR3 is 17 residues long. Germline trimming cut 6 bases from V and 8 bases from J; bases unmatched to any gene: 14. In DNA, the CDR3 is TGTGCCAGCAGGGGACTAGCGGGCAACACGAAGGTGGATGAGCAGTTCTTC. Its protein product is CASRGLAGNTKVDEQFF.

The rearrangement links TRBV20-1 to TRBJ2-3; D may be TRBD1 (7 bases). CDR1 is DFQATT and CDR2 is SNEGSKA in the germline V gene (reference sequence). This CDR3 has 15 amino acids. V shed 3 bases and J shed 2 bases, with 15 bases lying between them. CDR3: CSASGGTVNTDTQYF. CDR3 in DNA: TGCAGTGCTAGTGGAGGGACAGTAAACACAGATACGCAGTATTTT.

The chain links TRBV7-9 to TRBJ2-1, with 11 bases lining up with TRBD2. CDR3 length: 16 amino acids. In germline, CDR1 is SEHNR, CDR2 FQNEAQ (reference sequence). The J segment lost 8 bases and the V segment lost 3 bases, leaving 9 bases of the junction unmatched. The CDR3 spells CASSFPRLAGLDEQFF. The CDR3 coding sequence is TGTGCCAGCAGCTTCCCCCGACTAGCGGGATTGGATGAGCAGTTCTTC.

A few counts support this clonotype. V and J are TRBV6-2 or TRBV6-3 and TRBJ1-2; 9 bases line up with TRBD1. V gave up 8 bases and J gave up 8 bases; unmatched junction bases: 3. CDR1 and CDR2 (germline): MNHEY, SVGEGT. This CDR3 has 11 amino acids. Written as DNA, the CDR3 is TGTGCCAGCGGCACAGGGGGCGGCTACACCTTC. It encodes CASGTGGGYTF.

This clonotype was picked up many times. The rearrangement joins TRBV2 to TRBJ2-7, with D possibly matching TRBD1 (6 bases). The CDR3 consists of 12 residues. CDR1 SNHLY and CDR2 FYNNEI come from the germline V gene. The V end was cut by 5 bases, the J end by 5 bases, with 10 bases between. CDR3 sequence (DNA): TGTGCCAGCAGTAACAGGGTGAACGAGCAGTACTTC. Translation: CASSNRVNEQYF.

This clonotype has only a few counts. J is TRBJ1-2 and V is TRBV12-3 or TRBV12-4; possible D gene TRBD1, 5 bases. Trimming pared 5 bases from V and 8 bases from J, leaving 12 bases between. The CDR3 extends over 12 amino acids. CDR3 in DNA: TGTGCCAGCAGTCCCCGGACAAGCGGCTACACCTTC. As protein: CASSPRTSGYTF.

A few counts support this clonotype. V gene TRBV29-1 combines with J gene TRBJ2-2, with D uncertain. In germline, CDR1 is SQVTM, CDR2 ANQGSEA. V lost 6 bases to trimming and J lost 0 bases, with 8 bases between them. The CDR3 spans 13 residues. CDR3 sequence reads: CSVGDPNTGELFF. The DNA of the CDR3 is TGCAGCGTGGGCGACCCGAACACCGGGGAGCTGTTTTTT.

This chain uses TRBV12-3 or TRBV12-4 with TRBJ2-7; TRBD1 matches 11 bases. With V trimmed by 5 bases and J by 5 bases, 5 bases remained unmatched. CDR3 length: 14 amino acids. DNA for the CDR3: TGTGCCAGCAGTACAGGGACAGGGGGTAACGAGCAGTACTTC. Its protein is CASSTGTGGNEQYF.

This clonotype was counted ten times or more. V usage is TRBV7-9 and J usage is TRBJ2-1; the match to TRBD2 covers 10 bases. This CDR3 spans 16 amino acids. Trimming took 6 bases from V and 8 from J; bases not matched to a gene: 13. Germline-derived CDR1 and CDR2 are SEHNR and FQNEAQ (reference sequence). CDR3: CASRNTGTSVGHEQFF. CDR3 DNA sequence: TGTGCCAGCAGAAACACCGGGACTAGCGTTGGCCATGAGCAGTTCTTC.

V usage is TRBV29-1 and J usage is TRBJ2-6; D is undetermined. This CDR3 spans 13 amino acids. V was pared by 6 bases and J by 2 bases, with 8 bases between. Germline lookup yields CDR1 SQVTM and CDR2 ANQGSEA. The CDR3 DNA sequence: TGCAGCGTGGAGAAGACTGGGGCCAACGTCCTGACTTTC. It encodes CSVEKTGANVLTF.

Many counts were recorded for this clonotype. The chain is built from TRBV18 and TRBJ1-1; TRBD1 might be the D (6 bases). Germline loops: CDR1 KGHSH, CDR2 LQKENI. Trimming removed 5 bases from V and 0 bases from J, with 13 bases in between. The CDR3 is 15 residues long. The CDR3 DNA reads TGTGCCAGCTCAGCGGCAGGGGAGCTGAACACTGAAGCTTTCTTT. It specifies CASSAAGELNTEAFF.

In its sample, this clonotype was seen many times. The junction and the germline gene differ at one end; a read error may be behind it. The chain is built from TRBV6-1 and TRBJ1-6; D gene ambiguous. The CDR3 extends over 15 amino acids. Germline-derived CDR1 and CDR2 are MNHNS and SASEGT. For the CDR3, the DNA is TGTGCCATCAGTCTGGGGAGGCAGGCTAATTCACCCCTCCACTTT. Translation: CAISLGRQANSPLHF.

This clonotype turned up a few times. V gene TRBV20-1 combines with J gene TRBJ2-3; the D gene is possibly TRBD2 (6 bases). This CDR3 is 13 amino acids long. Germline lookup yields CDR1 DFQATT and CDR2 SNEGSKA (reference sequence). V gave up 3 bases and J gave up 6 bases, with 13 bases separating them. CDR3 loop: CSARSGGGDTQYF. In DNA, the CDR3 is TGCAGTGCTAGGTCAGGTGGGGGGGATACGCAGTATTTT.